These 23 T cell receptor beta chains were all obtained from the same sample, sequenced in a study of cytomegalovirus exposure and HLA in healthy donors. 60 Vbeta and 13 Jbeta primers were used in PCR. Sequencing was performed with immunoSEQ multiplex PCR; in TCRdb, only in-frame clones are kept and a portion is missing. The sample lists about 130,000 clones, 83% occurring once. Sample: PBMCs. The receptors come from a girl aged 2 to 9 in good health and CMV-seronegative.

The chain couples TRBV7-6 to TRBJ1-1, with 7 bases identical to TRBD1. The germline V gene encodes CDR1 SGHVS and CDR2 FNYEAQ. The CDR3 totals 13 residues. Trimming at V came to 5 bases and at J to 4 bases, leaving 4 bases not matched to a gene. This CDR3 reads CASSQTGFTEAFF. CDR3 nucleotides: TGTGCCAGCAGCCAGACAGGGTTCACTGAAGCTTTCTTT.

This chain uses TRBV5-1 with TRBJ2-2, with unresolved D. Germline-derived CDR1 and CDR2 are SGHRS and YFSETQ. Deletions cut 2 bases from V and 1 base from J, with 9 bases between. The CDR3 spans 15 residues. CDR3 nucleotides: TGCGCCAGCAGCTTTCGTGCGGAGAACACCGGGGAGCTGTTTTTT. The encoded protein is CASSFRAENTGELFF.

The V call is TRBV5-8, the J call TRBJ1-1; TRBD1 matches 7 bases. Trimming removed 4 bases from V and 3 bases from J; junction bases left unmatched: 6. The CDR3 has 14 residues. CDR1 and CDR2 (germline): SGHTS, YDEGEE. The CDR3 spells CASSLTGRDTEAFF. For the CDR3, the DNA is TGTGCCAGCAGCCTGACAGGGCGCGACACTGAAGCTTTCTTT.

The J gene is TRBJ2-3, the V gene TRBV7-9; TRBD2 is a possible D gene (6 bases). The CDR3 consists of 17 residues. Trimming removed 4 bases from V and 0 bases from J, with 17 bases in between. Germline V lookup: CDR1 SEHNR, CDR2 FQNEAQ (reference sequence). The CDR3 sequence is CASSSYIREWSTDTQYF. Here the CDR3 DNA reads TGTGCCAGCAGCTCTTACATCCGGGAGTGGAGCACAGATACGCAGTATTTT. The full variable domain, in which reference TRBV7-9 and TRBJ2-3 provide the parts outside the CDR3, is DTGVSQNPRHKITKRGQNVTFRCDPISEHNRLYWYRQTLGQGPEFLTYFQNEAQLEKSRLLSDRFSAERPKGSFSTLEIQRTEQGDSAMYLCASSSYIREWSTDTQYFGPGTRLTVL.

V gene TRBV6-6 combines with J gene TRBJ2-3; no clear D gene. Trimming shortened V by 0 bases and J by 6 bases, and 13 bases separated the two germline ends. The CDR3 runs to 15 residues. Looked up from germline, CDR1 is MNHNY and CDR2 is SVGAGI (reference sequence). CDR3 residues: CASSYSIRVWDTQYF. DNA for the CDR3: TGTGCCAGCAGTTACTCAATCCGGGTTTGGGATACGCAGTATTTT.

The chain combines TRBV29-1 with TRBJ1-1, with D possibly being TRBD1 (5 bases). The CDR3 consists of 13 residues. Germline V gene sequence: CDR1 SQVTM, CDR2 ANQGSEA. The V end was cut by 5 bases, the J end by 3 bases, with 13 bases between. This CDR3 reads CSVTRVGDTEAFF. Here the CDR3 DNA reads TGCAGCGTTACCAGGGTTGGCGACACTGAAGCTTTCTTT. Full variable domain (missing parts from reference TRBV29-1 and TRBJ1-1): SAVISQKPSRDICQRGTSLTIQCQVDSQVTMMFWYRQQPGQSLTLIATANQGSEATYESGFVIDKFPISRPNLTFSTLTVSNMSPEDSSIYLCSVTRVGDTEAFFGQGTRLTVV.

The rearrangement joins TRBV19 to TRBJ2-7, with 7 bases matching TRBD2. The V and J ends lost 7 bases and 2 bases, in that order; junction bases with no gene match: 8. The germline V gene encodes CDR1 LNHDA and CDR2 SQIVND (reference sequence). The CDR3 consists of 14 residues. CDR3 DNA sequence: TGTGCCAGTACCCTCTCGGCGGGAGCCTACGAGCAGTACTTC. It specifies CASTLSAGAYEQYF.

CDR3 amino acids: CASIGGFVETQYF. CDR3 coding DNA: TGTGCCAGCATCGGGGGGTTCGTCGAGACCCAGTACTTC. The rearrangement links TRBV6-6 to TRBJ2-5, with 7 bases lining up with TRBD2. There are 13 residues in the CDR3. CDR1 and CDR2 (germline): MNHNY, SVGAGI (reference sequence). The V segment lost 7 bases and the J segment 5 bases; nucleotides outside the gene matches: 7.

The rearrangement links TRBV11-1 to TRBJ1-1; 8 bases fit TRBD1. Trimming took 4 bases from V and 3 from J; bases not matched to a gene: 13. The CDR3 is made up of 17 amino acids. Germline V gene lookup returns CDR1 SGHAT and CDR2 FQDESV (reference sequence). CDR3 sequence reads: CASSYSLLDRDDTEAFF. The CDR3, as DNA: TGTGCCAGCAGCTATTCTCTCCTGGACAGGGATGACACTGAAGCTTTCTTT.

Notes on this clone: A read error may account for a junction end that differs from germline. The chain joins TRBV7-7 to TRBJ2-5; maybe TRBD2 (5 bases). The CDR3 consists of 14 residues. Germline V gene lookup returns CDR1 SSHAT and CDR2 FNYEAQ (reference sequence). CDR3 nucleotides: TGTGCTAGCAGCTCCTCTAGCAGGCAAGAGACCCAGTACTTC. Its protein product is CASSSSSRQETQYF.

The rearrangement joins TRBV11-2 to TRBJ1-2; 8 nucleotides match TRBD1. This CDR3 contains 12 residues. Germline assignment: CDR1 SGHAT and CDR2 FQNNGV. The junction had 3 bases not matched to a gene; V was cut back by 5 bases and J by 7 bases. For the CDR3, the DNA is TGTGCCAGCAGCCCCGGGACAGGTGGCTACACCTTC. Translated, it gives CASSPGTGGYTF.

The CDR3 sequence: CASAGPESPEAFF. The CDR3 DNA reads as TGTGCCAGTGCGGGCCCTGAGAGTCCTGAAGCTTTCTTT. This chain connects TRBV27 to TRBJ1-1, with D uncertain. The CDR3 sequence is 13 residues long. CDR1 is MNHEY and CDR2 is SMNVEV in the germline V gene (reference sequence). V lost 9 bases and J lost 6, with 17 bases in between.

The DNA of the CDR3 is TGCAGCGCAAACAGACTAGGGTACGAGCAGTTCTTC. Translating it yields CSANRLGYEQFF. The chain couples TRBV29-1 to TRBJ2-1; weak D call: TRBD2 (6 bases). V shed 7 bases and J shed 10 bases, with 17 bases lying between them. CDR3 length: 12 amino acids. From germline, CDR1 is SQVTM and CDR2 ANQGSEA.

The chain joins TRBV29-1 to TRBJ2-7; 10 bases are shared with TRBD1. Germline-derived CDR1 and CDR2 are SQVTM and ANQGSEA. CDR3 length: 15 residues. For the CDR3, the DNA is TGCAGTGTCCTTGGGACAGGGGCTTCCTCCTACGAGCAGTACTTC. Amino acids: CSVLGTGASSYEQYF.

The chain links TRBV25-1 to TRBJ2-7; D may be TRBD1 (6 bases). V was shortened by 6 bases and J by 6 bases, with 15 bases between the two germline ends. Germline V gene sequence: CDR1 MGHDK, CDR2 SYGVNS. This CDR3 is 13 amino acids long. The CDR3 DNA follows: TGTGCCAGCAGACCACAGGGCCCAAGCGAGCAGTACTTC. As protein: CASRPQGPSEQYF.

The gene calls are TRBV4-2 and TRBJ2-5, with TRBD2 identical over 12 bases. V trimming: 7 bases; J trimming: 1 base; junction bases outside the gene matches: 7. This CDR3 contains 16 residues. In germline, CDR1 is LGHNA, CDR2 YNFKEQ. The CDR3 is CASTRASGGAQETQYF. As DNA, the CDR3 is TGTGCCAGCACCCGGGCTAGCGGGGGGGCCCAAGAGACCCAGTACTTC.

The V and J genes are TRBV5-8 and TRBJ2-1, with 7 bases matching TRBD2. The V gene's germline CDR1 is SGHTS and CDR2 YDEGEE. The CDR3 runs 17 residues. V dropped 4 bases and J dropped 1; count of bases not matched to a gene: 11. The CDR3 DNA follows: TGTGCCAGCAGCCCCCAGCGGGGCGGATTATCCTACAATGAGCAGTTCTTC. It is translated as CASSPQRGGLSYNEQFF.

The chain recombines TRBV6-1 with TRBJ2-5; D might be TRBD1 (5 bases). The DNA end lines up better with TRBJ2-7; the J call may be wrong. The CDR3 covers 16 residues. Germline loops: CDR1 MNHNS, CDR2 SASEGT. CDR3 loop: CASSEAWAGRGYEQYF. The CDR3 DNA follows: TGTGCCAGCAGTGAAGCATGGGCAGGGCGAGGCTACGAGCAGTACTTC.

The rearrangement uses TRBV7-2 and TRBJ1-1, with a tentative D call TRBD1 (6 bases). CDR1 and CDR2 (germline): SGHTA, FQGNSA. The CDR3 extends over 16 amino acids. Trimming left V 5 bases short and J 1 base short, with 17 bases between. CDR3 nucleotide sequence: TGTGCCAGCAGCCTACAGGGCGGGACTAAGAACACTGAAGCTTTCTTT. Its protein product is CASSLQGGTKNTEAFF.

J is TRBJ2-5 and V is TRBV7-2; D ambiguous. Trimming took off 1 base at V and 4 bases at J, with 7 bases between the two ends. The CDR3 runs 13 residues. CDR1 and CDR2 from the germline V gene are SGHTA and FQGNSA. CDR3 amino acids: CASSLETRETQYF. The CDR3 nucleotides read TGTGCCAGCAGCTTAGAGACACGAGAGACCCAGTACTTC.

The rearrangement joins TRBV19 to TRBJ1-6; D ambiguous. Between the trimmed V and J ends, which lost 5 bases and 0 bases, there was a span of 11 bases. CDR1 is LNHDA, CDR2 SQIVND, per germline (reference sequence). This CDR3 spans 16 amino acids. CDR3 sequence: CASSRDFSSYNSPLHF. CDR3 nucleotides: TGTGCCAGTAGTCGCGACTTCAGCTCCTATAATTCACCCCTCCACTTT. Filled out from reference TRBV19 and TRBJ1-6, the complete variable domain reads DGGITQSPKYLFRKEGQNVTLSCEQNLNHDAMYWYRQDPGQGLRLIYYSQIVNDFQKGDIAEGYSVSREKKESFPLTVTSAQKNPTAFYLCASSRDFSSYNSPLHFGNGTRLTVT.

The chain is built from TRBV4-1 and TRBJ1-4, with 7 positions matching TRBD1. This CDR3 spans 16 amino acids. The germline V gene encodes CDR1 MGHRA and CDR2 YSYEKL. After removal of 2 bases from V and 4 bases from J, the junction contained 7 bases not matched to a gene. Here the CDR3 reads CASSQLGRDSNEKLFF. DNA for the CDR3: TGCGCCAGCAGCCAACTAGGACGGGACAGTAATGAAAAACTGTTTTTT.

V gene TRBV2 combines with J gene TRBJ2-7, with TRBD1 matching 7 bases. The CDR3 consists of 12 residues. Germline V gene data show CDR1 as SNHLY and CDR2 as FYNNEI. The V segment lost 7 bases and the J segment 8 bases; nucleotides outside the gene matches: 8. CDR3 in amino acids: CASTQSTGKQYF. The CDR3 DNA follows: TGTGCCAGCACTCAATCGACAGGGAAGCAGTACTTC.